This T cell receptor beta chain derives from a study of blood T cells in healthy people across ages. The study, taken as a whole, reports: Whereas aged donors had fewer naive CD4+ cells, long-lived donors had more of them and higher diversity. Not knowing donor CMV status may have confounded expanded clonotype changes.

Comment on this clonotype: Its antigen is not known.

The V gene lost 3 bases and the J gene lost 9 bases, with 12 bases spanning the gap. This CDR3 comprises 12 residues. Germline V CDR1 and CDR2: SGHDT, YYEEEE. Primed by a sample-barcoded 5' primer and a J-beta primer mix, a second PCR proceeded for about 7 to 11 cycles. TCRdb reprocessed the 5' RACE reads with MiXCR, giving one entry per CDR3 protein. The sample yields 1,800,000 or so distinct CDR3 sequences, 30% to 40% seen once. PBMCs numbering at least 7 million were isolated per sample. Total RNA was extracted at no less than 6 micrograms per sample. The receptor was isolated from a human donor in good health. The chain employs TRBV5-6 and TRBJ1-2; no firm D call. The sequenced sample was blood. The CDR3 region is CASSSRSLSYTF. CDR3 bases: TGTGCCAGCAGCTCGCGATCCCTAAGCTACACCTTC. The variable domain in full, completed from reference TRBV5-6 and TRBJ1-2, reads DAGVTQSPTHLIKTRGQQVTLRCSPKSGHDTVSWYQQALGQGPQFIFQYYEEEERQRGNFPDRFSGHQFPNYSSELNVNALLLGDSALYLCASSSRSLSYTFGSGTRLTVV.